The rows below give T cell receptor beta chains drawn from one sample of a study of shared clonotypes between healthy human individuals. Clones were sequenced by immunoSEQ multiplex PCR, and TCRdb holds only the in-frame ones, with some missing. The profile shows about 380,000 clones, about 96% of them singletons. The specimen was memory CD8+ T cells sorted from blood. The receptors were sampled from a man aged 25-45 years in good health. Each CDR3 is given with its conserved first and last residue. The D gene is left open where the match is weak. Part of the rows lack a size; the others show once, few, many or a class for expanded clones.

d_call j_call v_call clone_size cdr3_aa cdr3_nt
. TRBJ1-4 TRBV6-6 once CASSYKGAAQKLFF TGTGCCAGCAGTTACAAGGGTGCAGCGCAAAAACTGTTTTTT
. TRBJ2-2 TRBV27 . CASARIAGELFF TGTGCCAGTGCTAGAATCGCCGGGGAGCTGTTTTTT
. TRBJ1-1 TRBV4-1 . CASSLTGNTEAFF TGCGCCAGCAGCCTGACAGGGAACACTGAAGCTTTCTTT
TRBD2 TRBJ2-7 TRBV30 once CAWSVRSSGPTYEQYF TGTGCCTGGAGTGTACGTTCTAGCGGGCCTACCTACGAGCAGTACTTC
. TRBJ1-1 TRBV6-1 . CASTRNTEAFF TGTGCCAGCACCAGAAACACTGAAGCTTTCTTT
TRBD1 TRBJ2-1 TRBV6-5 . CASSYSWTGRDGEQFF TGTGCCAGCAGTTACTCATGGACAGGGCGAGATGGTGAGCAGTTCTTC
. TRBJ1-3 TRBV27 . CASSAGNTIYF TGTGCCAGCAGTGCCGGAAACACCATATATTTT
TRBD2 TRBJ2-3 TRBV2 . CASRLAGGPYVTDTQYF TGTGCCAGCAGGCTAGCGGGAGGGCCATACGTCACAGATACGCAGTATTTT
TRBD1 TRBJ1-1 TRBV2 . CASREGQGKLQTEAFF TGTGCCAGCAGGGAGGGACAGGGGAAGTTACAAACTGAAGCTTTCTTT
TRBD1 TRBJ1-1 TRBV11-2 . CASSRDRANTEAFF TGTGCCAGCAGCCGAGACAGGGCGAACACTGAAGCTTTCTTT
. TRBJ1-1 TRBV10-1 . CASSESRTANTEAFF TGCGCCAGCAGTGAGTCGAGGACAGCAAACACTGAAGCTTTCTTT
TRBD2 TRBJ2-1 TRBV28 . CASSLHLAGRYNEQFF TGTGCCAGCAGTTTGCACTTAGCGGGACGGTACAATGAGCAGTTCTTC
. TRBJ1-5 TRBV19 . CASSWGNQPQHF TGTGCCAGTAGTTGGGGCAATCAGCCCCAGCATTTT
. TRBJ1-4 TRBV6-1 . CASTRDKNEKLFF TGTGCCAGCACCCGGGACAAAAATGAAAAACTGTTTTTT
. TRBJ1-4 TRBV5-1 once CASSRAATNEKLFF TGCGCCAGCAGCAGGGCAGCAACTAATGAAAAACTGTTTTTT
TRBD2 TRBJ2-1 TRBV7-9 once CASSLSGSSYNEQFF TGTGCCAGCAGTCTTAGCGGGAGTTCCTACAATGAGCAGTTCTTC
. TRBJ1-3 TRBV6-1 once CASSESDYGNTIYF TGTGCCAGCAGTGAGTCGGATTATGGAAACACCATATATTTT
. TRBJ1-5 TRBV30 . CAWSAGDNQPQHF TGTGCCTGGAGTGCAGGGGACAATCAGCCCCAGCATTTT
. TRBJ1-2 TRBV2 . CASSVGTFYGYTF TGTGCCAGCAGTGTCGGCACCTTCTATGGCTACACCTTC
. TRBJ1-2 TRBV11-2 . CASSLDRAGYGYTF TGTGCCAGCAGCTTAGATCGGGCAGGCTATGGCTACACCTTC
. TRBJ1-2 TRBV29-1 once CSVHIPGVEYGANYGYTF TGCAGCGTACATATCCCAGGGGTAGAATACGGAGCTAACTATGGCTACACCTTC
. TRBJ2-1 TRBV7-8 . CASSPSYNEQFF TGTGCCAGCAGCCCAAGTTACAATGAGCAGTTCTTC
. TRBJ2-3 TRBV27 . CASSLTPNRDTDTQYF TGTGCCAGCAGTTTAACACCAAACAGGGACACAGATACGCAGTATTTT
TRBD2 TRBJ2-2 TRBV27 . CASRNPASGSPTGELFF TGTGCCAGCAGAAACCCCGCTAGCGGGAGTCCCACCGGGGAGCTGTTTTTT